The present TCR beta chain was sequenced within a study of blood T cell repertoires in COVID-19. On the study more broadly: Acute-phase and convalescent COVID-19 samples originated in the United States, Italy and Spain. The analysed material was cDNA or gDNA that came from T cells, B-cell-depleted T cells, or PBMCs.

How the authors handled the data: Amplifying reference gene primers gave estimates of nucleated cell counts. Clones were sequenced by immunoSEQ multiplex PCR, and TCRdb holds only the in-frame ones, with some missing. The V and J calls and clone size are taken from that table; D and trimming were inferred from the DNA. The sample lists around 260,000 clones, 83% occurring once. The V end lost 6 bases, the J end lost 7 bases, and 12 bases lay between the germline ends. CDR1 and CDR2 from the germline V gene are LNHDA and SQIVND (reference sequence). The CDR3 has 12 amino acids. The specimen sequenced was peripheral blood. V gene TRBV19 combines with J gene TRBJ1-2, with D unresolved. This TCR was sampled from a man in his sixties who had recovered from COVID-19. CDR3 sequence (DNA): TGTGCCAGTAGCCACCCAGATCCTGGCTACACCTTC. Translation gives CASSHPDPGYTF.